This T cell receptor beta chain stems from a study of cytomegalovirus exposure and HLA in healthy donors. Study results and limitations: Being productive about 87% or about 30% of the time was typical of most TCR beta V segments in an earlier analysis. Highest at DRB1 and lowest at HLA-C, TCR association rates differed among HLA loci in a later analysis. For most TCR sequences rarity was the rule, although some public TCRs occurred in many donors.

Points on this clone: Its antigen remains unknown.

Donors counted as nominally healthy when sampled, yet unrecorded immune exposures were likely. The PCR used 60 Vbeta and 13 Jbeta primers. The method was immunoSEQ multiplex PCR; TCRdb's version includes in-frame clones alone and lacks a portion of them. Of about 270,000 clones in the sample, roughly 70% were seen once. The V segment lost 7 bases and the J segment 7 bases; nucleotides outside the gene matches: 12. This CDR3 contains 17 residues. CDR1 and CDR2 from the germline V gene are LNHDA and SQIVND (reference sequence). The clonotype comes from a female donor in good health and CMV-seronegative. V and J are TRBV19 and TRBJ2-2, with 13 positions matching TRBD2. Sequenced input: PBMCs. CDR3 sequence (DNA): TGTGCCAGTACCTCGAGGACTAGCGGGAGATCTGGCGGGGAGCTGTTTTTT. This encodes CASTSRTSGRSGGELFF.